This T cell receptor beta chain was retrieved from a study of control samples from healthy donors and cancer patients. Generated by immunoSEQ multiplex PCR, the TCRdb table keeps only in-frame clones and is missing some. The profile shows 150,000 or so clones, 93% of them singletons. V was cut by 11 bases and J by 5 bases, with 13 bases left in between. Germline loops: CDR1 LNHDA, CDR2 SQIVND (reference sequence). This CDR3 region has 12 residues. The chain carries TRBV19 and TRBJ2-1; D not certain. The sample was blood. This receptor was obtained from a young man in good health. The CDR3 protein is CAVGSRNNEQFF. The DNA of the CDR3 is TGTGCCGTGGGATCGCGAAACAATGAGCAGTTCTTC.